The 13 T cell receptor beta chains reported below all come from one sample, sequenced in a study of graft-versus-host responses after intestinal transplantation. No antigen has been identified for these receptors. Generated by immunoSEQ multiplex PCR, the TCRdb table keeps only in-frame clones and is missing some. Here the sample spans 71,000 or so clones, around 91% being singletons. The material was unstimulated CD8+ T cells sorted from spleen or lymph node cells, obtained before intestinal transplant. The receptors were gathered from a human donor who received an intestinal transplant.

This chain uses TRBV5-6 with TRBJ2-7; D is uncertain. The germline V and J ends were trimmed by 3 bases and 0 bases, with 16 bases remaining between them. Germline CDR1 is SGHDT and CDR2 is YYEEEE. The CDR3 sequence is 16 residues long. The CDR3 DNA is TGTGCCAGCAGCTGGAGTTATAGTTTGAGCTCCTACGAGCAGTACTTC. Its protein product is CASSWSYSLSSYEQYF. Full variable domain (rest looked up from reference TRBV5-6 and TRBJ2-7): DAGVTQSPTHLIKTRGQQVTLRCSPKSGHDTVSWYQQALGQGPQFIFQYYEEEERQRGNFPDRFSGHQFPNYSSELNVNALLLGDSALYLCASSWSYSLSSYEQYFGPGTRLTVT.

The chain has TRBV5-6 and TRBJ2-7; 9 bases match TRBD1. The CDR3 extends over 13 amino acids. Losses at the gene ends were 2 bases for V and 6 bases for J; bases not matched to a gene: 3. CDR1 is SGHDT, CDR2 YYEEEE, per germline. The CDR3 bases are TGTGCCAGCAGCTTCGGGACAGGGACCGAGCAGTACTTC. It codes for CASSFGTGTEQYF.

In its sample, this clone was seen once. The chain carries TRBV7-2 and TRBJ2-4, with 7 bases lining up with TRBD2. V trimming: 5 bases; J trimming: 6 bases; junction bases outside the gene matches: 13. CDR1 SGHTA and CDR2 FQGNSA come from the germline V gene. This CDR3 has 16 amino acids. The CDR3 DNA reads TGTGCCAGCAGCGGCGGGACTACCGTCCTCGGAAACATTCAGTACTTC. Translated: CASSGGTTVLGNIQYF.

The gene calls are TRBV12-2 and TRBJ2-3; the listed D gene, TRBD2, was not tested against the DNA. TRBV12-2 is flagged as a pseudogene. The CDR3 sequence is 17 residues long. CDR3 DNA sequence: TGTGCAAGTCGCTTAGCGAGTAGCGGGGTGGTCACAGATACGCAGTATTTT. Protein product: CASRLASSGVVTDTQYF.

Only one count was recorded for this clone. The chain employs TRBV13 and TRBJ1-1, with 7 bases fitting TRBD1. V trimming: 3 bases; J trimming: 4 bases; junction bases outside the gene matches: 2. The CDR3 loop spans 13 amino acids. Germline CDR1 and CDR2: PRHDT and FYEKMQ (reference sequence). CDR3 sequence: CASSLGQLTEAFF. For the CDR3, the DNA is TGTGCCAGCAGCTTGGGACAGCTCACTGAAGCTTTCTTT.

V is TRBV9 and J is TRBJ2-2, with 7 bases fitting TRBD2. Germline V lookup: CDR1 SGDLS, CDR2 YYNGEE. This CDR3 has 15 residues. With 5 bases clipped from V and 4 bases from J, the junction kept 8 bases outside the gene matches. In DNA, the CDR3 is TGTGCCAGCAGTAAAACGGGGGGATTCACCGGGGAGCTGTTTTTT. Translating it yields CASSKTGGFTGELFF. Looking up the rest from reference TRBV9 and TRBJ2-2 gives the full variable domain: DSGVTQTPKHLITATGQRVTLRCSPRSGDLSVYWYQQSLDQGLQFLIQYYNGEERAKGNILERFSAQQFPDLHSELNLSSLELGDSALYFCASSKTGGFTGELFFGEGSRLTVL.

The gene calls are TRBV10-3 and TRBJ2-7; possible D gene TRBD1, 6 bases. The germline gives CDR1 ENHRY, CDR2 SYGVKD. The CDR3 sequence is 14 residues long. The ends were cut back, 10 bases at V and 0 bases at J, with 16 bases in the middle. This CDR3 is CATGQFGVSYEQYF. CDR3 in DNA: TGTGCCACAGGACAGTTTGGGGTCTCCTACGAGCAGTACTTC.

Only one count was recorded for this clone. This chain joins TRBV5-1 and TRBJ2-3, with a tentative D call TRBD1 (6 bases). The CDR3 has 13 residues. The germline V gene has CDR1 SGHRS and CDR2 YFSETQ. The ends were cut back, 4 bases at V and 3 bases at J, with 9 bases in the middle. The CDR3 loop reads CASSHTGTDTQYF. Here the CDR3 DNA reads TGCGCCAGCAGCCATACAGGGACAGATACGCAGTATTTT.

CDR3 in amino acids: CATSTTLTGPAGELFF. The CDR3, as DNA: TGTGCCACCAGCACGACGCTGACAGGACCGGCCGGGGAGCTGTTTTTT. This chain links TRBV15 with TRBJ2-2, with D possibly matching TRBD1 (6 bases). The CDR3 sequence is 16 residues long. V lost 4 bases, J lost 6 bases, and 18 bases lay in between. The germline gives CDR1 LNHNV, CDR2 YYDKDF (reference sequence).

The chain is built from TRBV27 and TRBJ1-2, with 9 bases identical to TRBD1. The CDR3 covers 15 residues. Germline CDR1 is MNHEY and CDR2 is SMNVEV (reference sequence). Germline trimming cut 4 bases from V and 5 bases from J; bases unmatched to any gene: 8. The CDR3 sequence is CASSSGQGELYGYTF. The CDR3 bases are TGTGCCAGCAGTTCGGGACAGGGAGAGCTGTATGGCTACACCTTC.

V usage is TRBV13 and J usage is TRBJ2-7; possibly TRBD2 for D (5 bases). Germline V lookup: CDR1 PRHDT, CDR2 FYEKMQ (reference sequence). CDR3 length: 14 amino acids. Trimming cost V 5 bases and J 4 bases, with 15 bases left between them. The CDR3 region has the DNA TGTGCCAGCAGCGATACTGCCCGGACTTACGAGCAGTACTTC. This sequence encodes CASSDTARTYEQYF.

The chain recombines TRBV4-2 with TRBJ2-1, with TRBD1 as a possible D gene (5 bases). The CDR3 contains 14 residues. In germline, CDR1 is LGHNA, CDR2 YNFKEQ. Trimming cost V 4 bases and J 1 base, with 8 bases left between them. CDR3 residues: CASSLPGSYNEQFF. The DNA of the CDR3 is TGTGCCAGCAGCCTCCCAGGGTCCTACAATGAGCAGTTCTTC.

As DNA, the CDR3 is TGTGCCAGCAGCGCCACCTACAATGAGCAGTTCTTC. This translates into CASSATYNEQFF. V usage is TRBV9 and J usage is TRBJ2-1; D is unclear. Germline V CDR1 and CDR2: SGDLS, YYNGEE. The CDR3 has 12 amino acids. V was clipped by 3 bases and J by 2 bases, with 3 bases between them.